Listed below are T cell receptor beta chains from one sample, sequenced in a study of immune evolution from preneoplasia to lung adenocarcinoma. Using immunoSEQ multiplex PCR, the repertoire was profiled, and TCRdb retains in-frame clones only, with some absent. The table records 13,000 to 15,000 clones, approximately 77% of them present only once. The material sequenced was FFPE minimally invasive lung adenocarcinoma tissue. Every receptor here comes from a person aged 55-80 years with lung adenocarcinoma. The CDR3 runs from the conserved cysteine through the conserved F or W. D genes are given only for firm matches. Only part of the rows carry a size: once, few, many, or a class if the clone is expanded.

TRBD1 | TRBJ1-3 | TRBV11-3 | . | TGTGCCAGCAGCTTCCCCTCTGGACAGGGGATCGGAAACACCATATATTTT | CASSFPSGQGIGNTIYF
TRBD2 | TRBJ2-1 | TRBV4-2 | . | TGTGCCAGCAGCCGGAACCCGGGACTAGCGGGAAACAATGAGCAGTTCTTC | CASSRNPGLAGNNEQFF
TRBD1 | TRBJ1-1 | TRBV11-2 | . | TGTGCCAGCAGCCGGACAGGGGGCACTGAAGCTTTCTTT | CASSRTGGTEAFF
. | TRBJ2-7 | TRBV27 | . | TGTGCCAGCAGTCCCCGACTAGATCTCCCCACCAAGTACTTC | CASSPRLDLPTKYF
. | TRBJ2-3 | TRBV28 | . | TGTGCCAGCAGTAGAACTAGGGTTGCAGATACGCAGTATTTT | CASSRTRVADTQYF
. | TRBJ2-1 | TRBV27 | few | TGTGCCAGCGTACCTCAGGCCGGTAGAAATGAGCAGTTCTTC | CASVPQAGRNEQFF
. | TRBJ2-2 | TRBV11-2 | . | TGTGCCAGCAGCTTAGATCGAATAGGGAACACCGGGGAGCTGTTTTTT | CASSLDRIGNTGELFF
TRBD1 | TRBJ2-6 | TRBV27 | . | TGTGCCAGCAGCCCCGGGACAGGTAGGAGGGTGGGGGCCAACGTCCTGACTTTC | CASSPGTGRRVGANVLTF
. | TRBJ1-1 | TRBV28 | . | TGTGCCAGCAGTTTGGAGACAGTGGGAACTGCTGAAGCTTTCTTT | CASSLETVGTAEAFF
. | TRBJ1-5 | TRBV5-5 | . | TGTGCCAGCAGCTCGCTGGGCCCCCATCAGCCCCAGCATTTT | CASSSLGPHQPQHF
TRBD1 | TRBJ1-4 | TRBV6-6 | . | TGTGCCAGCAGCGAGAGGGACAGGGCAGGGGAAAAACTGTTTTTT | CASSERDRAGEKLFF
. | TRBJ1-2 | TRBV28 | . | TGTGCCAGCAGTTTTCTAGGATCGGTGGGCTACACCTTC | CASSFLGSVGYTF
TRBD1 | TRBJ2-7 | TRBV5-6 | . | TGTGCCAGCAGCACGGGACAGGGAAACTACGAGCAGTACTTC | CASSTGQGNYEQYF
. | TRBJ2-1 | TRBV29-1 | . | TGCAGCGTTCCCGGGACCCCCTCCTACAATGAGCAGTTCTTC | CSVPGTPSYNEQFF
. | TRBJ1-5 | TRBV5-6 | . | TGTGCCAGCAGCTTGGGGGCCGGGCATAGCAATCAGCCCCAGCATTTT | CASSLGAGHSNQPQHF
. | TRBJ2-7 | TRBV19 | few | TGTGCCAGTAGTATACAACAGGCCCTCGGCTTCGACGAGCAGTACTTC | CASSIQQALGFDEQYF
TRBD1 | TRBJ1-3 | TRBV5-1 | . | TGCGCCAGCAGCTCCGGGACAGCAGGAAACACCATATATTTT | CASSSGTAGNTIYF
. | TRBJ1-1 | TRBV19 | . | TGTGCCAGTAGTATTGACAGTACGGCTGAAGCTTTCTTT | CASSIDSTAEAFF
. | TRBJ2-7 | TRBV2 | once | TGTGCCAGCAGCCCCAGGGGGGGCCACGAGCAGTACTTC | CASSPRGGHEQYF
TRBD1 | TRBJ1-2 | TRBV2 | . | TGTGCCAGCAGATCACAGGGGGGAAACTATGGCTACACCTTC | CASRSQGGNYGYTF
TRBD1 | TRBJ2-7 | TRBV4-2 | . | TGTGCCAGCAGCCAAGAGGACAGGAATTACGAGCAGTACTTC | CASSQEDRNYEQYF
. | TRBJ2-5 | TRBV5-1 | . | TGCGCCAGCAGCGCGGACCAGGGTAGAGAGACCCAGTACTTC | CASSADQGRETQYF
TRBD1 | TRBJ1-2 | TRBV19 | few | TGTGCCAGTAGTCCCACGGGCTCCTGGACAGGGGGGCATGGCTACACCTTC | CASSPTGSWTGGHGYTF
. | TRBJ2-5 | TRBV11-2 | . | TGTGCCAGCAGCTTATCTGACGAGACCCAGTACTTC | CASSLSDETQYF
TRBD2 | TRBJ2-1 | TRBV7-9 | . | TGTGCCAGCAGCCAAGAGGGCGGGGGATACAATGAGCAGTTCTTC | CASSQEGGGYNEQFF
. | TRBJ2-3 | TRBV28 | once | TGTGCCATCAACGGCGGCAGCACAGATACGCAGTATTTT | CAINGGSTDTQYF
TRBD1 | TRBJ2-3 | TRBV7-3 | . | TGTGCCAGCAGCTTAAGTCCCGCCCAGGGGGCAGATACGCAGTATTTT | CASSLSPAQGADTQYF
TRBD2 | TRBJ2-3 | TRBV5-4 | . | TGTGCCAGCAGCTTGGGGGTAGCGGGAGGACCAGAGCCGCAGTATTTT | CASSLGVAGGPEPQYF
. | TRBJ1-2 | TRBV6-5 | . | TGTGCCAGCAGTTACTTCTTCCGGGACGGTAGGGGCTACACCTTC | CASSYFFRDGRGYTF
. | TRBJ1-2 | TRBV23-1 | few | TGCGCCAGCAGTCTCCAGGCCCTAGGCTATGGCTACACCTTC | CASSLQALGYGYTF
. | TRBJ2-1 | TRBV11-2 | . | TGTGCCAGCAGCAAAGGGGTCAATGAGCAGTTCTTC | CASSKGVNEQFF
. | TRBJ1-5 | TRBV2 | . | TGTGCCAGCAGTGAACTGGCAGCACGTCGTGGTCAGCCCCAGCATTTT | CASSELAARRGQPQHF
TRBD1 | TRBJ1-1 | TRBV19 | . | TGTGCCAGTAGGACGTTCCAGGGGGCGCCGACTGAAGCTTTCTTT | CASRTFQGAPTEAFF
TRBD2 | TRBJ2-2 | TRBV29-1 | . | TGCAGCGCCTCGACTAGCGGGAACACCGGGGAGCTGTTTTTT | CSASTSGNTGELFF
. | TRBJ1-3 | TRBV30 | once | TGTGCCTGGAGTTTAGGCTTCTCTGGAAACACCATATATTTT | CAWSLGFSGNTIYF
. | TRBJ2-7 | TRBV28 | . | TGTGCCAGCAGTGGACTACCCACCGAGCAGTACTTC | CASSGLPTEQYF
. | TRBJ1-5 | TRBV6-1 | . | TGTGCCAGCAGTGGAAAACAGGGTCGCCAGCATTTT | CASSGKQGRQHF
. | TRBJ2-5 | TRBV9 | . | TGTGCCAGCAGCGTCGGACCCAACTCGGAGACCCAGTACTTC | CASSVGPNSETQYF
TRBD1 | TRBJ2-7 | TRBV10-3 | few | TGTGCCATCAGCTTCCGGGACAGGTGCGTCCTTTGCCTCTACGAGCAGTACTTC | CAISFRDRCVLCLYEQYF
TRBD1 | TRBJ1-2 | TRBV6-5 | . | TGTGCCAGCGGTGGGACAGGGGGAAACTATGGCTACACCTTC | CASGGTGGNYGYTF
. | TRBJ1-1 | TRBV6-5 | . | TGTGCCAGCAGCCCCACGCTCCAGGGTAGGGCTTTCTTT | CASSPTLQGRAFF
TRBD1 | TRBJ2-1 | TRBV28 | . | TGTGCCAGCAGGGACAGGGTAGCCAATGAGCAGTTCTTC | CASRDRVANEQFF
TRBD1 | TRBJ1-1 | TRBV6-5 | once | TGTGCCAGCAGACCGACAGGGCAAATGAACACTGAAGCTTTCTTT | CASRPTGQMNTEAFF
. | TRBJ2-2 | TRBV5-1 | once | TGCGCCAGCAGCTTGGCGGCAGTAAACACCGGGGAGCTGTTTTTT | CASSLAAVNTGELFF
. | TRBJ2-2 | TRBV10-3 | . | TGTGCCACCGTAGCCCCGTCGAACACCGGGGAGCTGTTTTTT | CATVAPSNTGELFF
TRBD1 | TRBJ1-4 | TRBV2 | . | TGTGCCAGCAGAATAGGACAGGGGAATGAAAAACTGTTTTTT | CASRIGQGNEKLFF
. | TRBJ2-2 | TRBV7-3 | once | TGTGCCAGCAGCTTGTCAGGGGGGGAGCTGTTTTTT | CASSLSGGELFF
. | TRBJ1-1 | TRBV28 | . | TGTGCCAGCAGTTGGGATTCGGTGAACACTGAAGCTTTCTTT | CASSWDSVNTEAFF
TRBD1 | TRBJ1-5 | TRBV2 | . | TGTGCCAGCAGTAGCCGGGACAGGGCTGGCAATCAGCCCCAGCATTTT | CASSSRDRAGNQPQHF
TRBD2 | TRBJ2-3 | TRBV7-8 | . | TGTGCCAGCAGCTTAGGAGGGAGCGGGGGGAGGACAGATACGCAGTATTTT | CASSLGGSGGRTDTQYF
TRBD2 | TRBJ2-5 | TRBV2 | . | TGTGCCAGCAGTGCCCCTAGCGGGGGGCCGATAGGAATAGAGACCCAGTACTTC | CASSAPSGGPIGIETQYF
TRBD2 | TRBJ2-1 | TRBV6-5 | . | TGTGCCAGCAGTTACTCGGTGCGGGGGGGACTTAATGAGCAGTTCTTC | CASSYSVRGGLNEQFF
. | TRBJ1-1 | TRBV7-2 | . | TGTGCCAGCAGCTTAGTTGGAGGTTCTGAAGCTTTCTTT | CASSLVGGSEAFF